This T cell receptor beta chain was profiled in a study of blood T cell repertoires in COVID-19. At the level of the study: Specimens from acute and convalescent COVID-19 originated in the United States, Italy and Spain. T cells, B-cell-depleted T cells, or PBMCs provided the cDNA or gDNA that served as material.

The CDR3 has 15 amino acids. Deletions cut 6 bases from V and 2 bases from J, with 15 bases between. Germline CDR1 and CDR2: SNHLY and FYNNEI. The sample holds a few counts of this clone. Per the original data handling: Reference gene primer amplification gave estimated nucleated cell counts. Assay: immunoSEQ multiplex PCR; the TCRdb copy retains only in-frame clones and omits some. V and J calls and clone size are copied from that table; D and trimming were computed from the DNA. The table includes about 29,000 clones, around 80% detected once. The sequencing sample was made of peripheral blood. The rearrangement uses TRBV2 and TRBJ2-3; D may be TRBD1 (6 bases). The receptor was derived from a woman in her seventies with acute or convalescent COVID-19. The CDR3 nucleotides are TGTGCCAGCAGGACCAACAGGGATAACACAGATACGCAGTATTTT. Residues: CASRTNRDNTDTQYF.